This is a list of T cell receptor beta chains from one sample in a study of T cells after yellow fever vaccination. MiXCR was run by TCRdb on the 5' RACE reads, yielding one entry per CDR3 protein. The sample holds about 310,000 distinct CDR3 sequences, around 3.9% seen once. The material was PBMCs, obtained on the day of the yellow fever booster vaccination. These TCRs come from a man aged 18 to 30 who received the YFV17D yellow fever vaccine. The CDR3 runs from the conserved cysteine through the conserved F or W. The D gene is left open where the match is weak. Clone size, where shown, is once, few, many, or a class for clones that have expanded.

v_call: TRBV5-4; clone_size: .; j_call: TRBJ1-1; d_call: .; cdr3_aa: CASSPPGIPMNTEAFF; cdr3_nt: TGTGCCAGCAGCCCCCCGGGGATACCAATGAACACTGAAGCTTTCTTT
v_call: TRBV6-5; clone_size: few; j_call: TRBJ2-1; d_call: .; cdr3_aa: CASSYRGDNEQFF; cdr3_nt: TGTGCCAGCAGTTATAGAGGGGACAATGAGCAGTTCTTC
v_call: TRBV4-3; clone_size: many; j_call: TRBJ1-6; d_call: .; cdr3_aa: CASSQDAQLFDSPLHF; cdr3_nt: TGCGCCAGCAGCCAAGATGCACAGCTATTCGATTCACCCCTCCACTTT
v_call: TRBV27; clone_size: many; j_call: TRBJ1-1; d_call: .; cdr3_aa: CASSLSFGGSTEAFF; cdr3_nt: TGTGCCAGCAGTTTGTCGTTTGGTGGGAGCACTGAAGCTTTCTTT
v_call: TRBV2; clone_size: many; j_call: TRBJ2-5; d_call: .; cdr3_aa: CARTFRGRRETQYF; cdr3_nt: TGTGCCAGAACTTTCAGGGGCCGTAGAGAGACCCAGTACTTC
v_call: TRBV19; clone_size: many; j_call: TRBJ2-3; d_call: .; cdr3_aa: CASRLGRGADTQYF; cdr3_nt: TGTGCCAGTAGACTGGGCAGGGGGGCAGATACGCAGTATTTT
v_call: TRBV5-1; clone_size: few; j_call: TRBJ1-1; d_call: .; cdr3_aa: CASSLGQAETTEAFF; cdr3_nt: TGCGCCAGCAGCTTGGGACAGGCCGAAACTACTGAAGCTTTCTTT
v_call: TRBV7-3; clone_size: many; j_call: TRBJ2-1; d_call: TRBD1; cdr3_aa: CASSTDRGGNEQFF; cdr3_nt: TGTGCCAGCAGCACGGACAGGGGTGGCAATGAGCAGTTCTTC
v_call: TRBV20-1; clone_size: few; j_call: TRBJ2-3; d_call: .; cdr3_aa: CSAKPRDQYTQYF; cdr3_nt: TGCAGTGCCAAGCCGAGGGACCAATATACGCAGTATTTT
v_call: TRBV5-1; clone_size: .; j_call: TRBJ2-3; d_call: TRBD2; cdr3_aa: CASSLALAGGDTQYF; cdr3_nt: TGCGCCAGCAGCTTGGCCCTCGCGGGGGGGGATACGCAGTATTTT
v_call: TRBV12-3/TRBV12-4; clone_size: many; j_call: TRBJ2-1; d_call: .; cdr3_aa: CASRRRGQGEQFF; cdr3_nt: TGTGCTAGCAGGCGGAGGGGGCAGGGTGAGCAGTTCTTC
v_call: TRBV20-1; clone_size: many; j_call: TRBJ2-5; d_call: .; cdr3_aa: CSARAGLETQYF; cdr3_nt: TGCAGTGCTAGGGCCGGATTGGAGACCCAGTACTTC
v_call: TRBV14; clone_size: many; j_call: TRBJ2-5; d_call: TRBD1; cdr3_aa: CASSPYLRTGGLETQYF; cdr3_nt: TGTGCCAGCAGCCCCTATCTCCGGACAGGGGGCTTGGAGACCCAGTACTTC
v_call: TRBV21-1; clone_size: .; j_call: TRBJ2-2; d_call: .; cdr3_aa: CASSMQGYSGELFF; cdr3_nt: TGTGCCAGCAGCATGCAGGGGTACTCCGGGGAGCTGTTTTTT
v_call: TRBV20-1; clone_size: medium-sized; j_call: TRBJ2-5; d_call: TRBD2; cdr3_aa: CSATGLADQETQYF; cdr3_nt: TGCAGTGCAACAGGACTAGCGGACCAAGAGACCCAGTACTTC
v_call: TRBV5-1; clone_size: many; j_call: TRBJ2-5; d_call: .; cdr3_aa: CASSGGGGTYQETQYF; cdr3_nt: TGCGCCAGCAGCGGCGGTGGAGGGACCTACCAAGAGACCCAGTACTTC
v_call: TRBV30; clone_size: .; j_call: TRBJ2-3; d_call: TRBD2; cdr3_aa: CAWSVTSAHTDTQYF; cdr3_nt: TGTGCCTGGAGTGTAACTAGCGCCCACACAGATACGCAGTATTTT
v_call: TRBV3-1; clone_size: many; j_call: TRBJ2-5; d_call: .; cdr3_aa: CASSPRVVETQYF; cdr3_nt: TGTGCCAGCAGCCCCAGGGTGGTGGAGACCCAGTACTTC
v_call: TRBV4-3; clone_size: .; j_call: TRBJ2-3; d_call: TRBD2; cdr3_aa: CASSQGPAGAGDTQYF; cdr3_nt: TGCGCCAGCAGCCAAGGTCCAGCGGGGGCGGGAGATACGCAGTATTTT
v_call: TRBV18; clone_size: many; j_call: TRBJ1-2; d_call: .; cdr3_aa: CASSPLTEGNGYTF; cdr3_nt: TGTGCCAGCTCACCCCTGACGGAGGGAAATGGCTACACCTTC
v_call: TRBV4-2; clone_size: few; j_call: TRBJ1-2; d_call: TRBD1; cdr3_aa: CASSSTGTGLGANYGYTF; cdr3_nt: TGTGCCAGCAGTTCCACCGGGACAGGGCTAGGGGCTAACTATGGCTACACCTTC
v_call: TRBV28; clone_size: many; j_call: TRBJ1-6; d_call: .; cdr3_aa: CASSFGGPSYNSPLHF; cdr3_nt: TGTGCCAGCAGTTTTGGGGGGCCCTCCTATAATTCACCCCTCCACTTT
v_call: TRBV9; clone_size: many; j_call: TRBJ2-7; d_call: .; cdr3_aa: CASSAGLGAYEQYF; cdr3_nt: TGTGCCAGCAGCGCGGGACTGGGGGCCTACGAGCAGTACTTC
v_call: TRBV4-2; clone_size: many; j_call: TRBJ1-6; d_call: .; cdr3_aa: CASSQVSFSPLHF; cdr3_nt: TGTGCCAGCAGCCAAGTATCTTTTTCACCCCTCCACTTT
v_call: TRBV29-1; clone_size: many; j_call: TRBJ1-1; d_call: TRBD1; cdr3_aa: CSVRGAGGNTEAFF; cdr3_nt: TGCAGCGTCCGGGGCGCAGGGGGTAACACTGAAGCTTTCTTT
v_call: TRBV20-1; clone_size: few; j_call: TRBJ2-1; d_call: TRBD2; cdr3_aa: CSATSGTSGGNNEQFF; cdr3_nt: TGCAGTGCCACCTCGGGGACTAGCGGGGGAAACAATGAGCAGTTCTTC
v_call: TRBV12-3/TRBV12-4; clone_size: .; j_call: TRBJ1-3; d_call: .; cdr3_aa: CASREDTTGNTIYF; cdr3_nt: TGTGCCAGCAGAGAGGACACGACTGGAAACACCATATATTTT
v_call: TRBV5-1; clone_size: .; j_call: TRBJ2-5; d_call: .; cdr3_aa: CASSLRGGDAQETQYF; cdr3_nt: TGCGCCAGCAGCTTAAGGGGCGGGGATGCCCAAGAGACCCAGTACTTC
v_call: TRBV7-2; clone_size: many; j_call: TRBJ2-2; d_call: .; cdr3_aa: CASSLAGNTGELFF; cdr3_nt: TGTGCCAGCAGCTTAGCAGGGAACACCGGGGAGCTGTTTTTT